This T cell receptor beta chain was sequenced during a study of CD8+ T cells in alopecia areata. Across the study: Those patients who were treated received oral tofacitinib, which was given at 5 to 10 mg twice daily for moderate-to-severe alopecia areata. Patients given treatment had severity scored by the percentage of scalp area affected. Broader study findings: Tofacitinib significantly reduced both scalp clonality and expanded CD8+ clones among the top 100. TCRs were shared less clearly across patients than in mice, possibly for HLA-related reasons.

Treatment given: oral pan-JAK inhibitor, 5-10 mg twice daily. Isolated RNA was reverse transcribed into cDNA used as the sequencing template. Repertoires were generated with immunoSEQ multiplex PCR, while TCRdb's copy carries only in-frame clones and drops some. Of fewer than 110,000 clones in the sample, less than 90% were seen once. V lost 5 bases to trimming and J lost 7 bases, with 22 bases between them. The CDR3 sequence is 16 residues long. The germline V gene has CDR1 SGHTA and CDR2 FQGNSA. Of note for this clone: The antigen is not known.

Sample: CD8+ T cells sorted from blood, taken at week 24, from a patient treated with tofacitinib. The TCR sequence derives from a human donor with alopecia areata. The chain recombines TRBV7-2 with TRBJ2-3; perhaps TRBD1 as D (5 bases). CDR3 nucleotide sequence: TGTGCCAGCAGCCCTCCTTTGGATGGGGCCTCTTATACGCAGTATTTT. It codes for CASSPPLDGASYTQYF.